These 26 T cell receptor beta chains originate from one sample sequenced in a study of shared clonotypes between healthy human individuals. CD45RO-negative cells were positively selected for CCR7, leaving out terminally differentiated effector memory CD45RA+ cells. Only in-frame clones appear in the TCRdb table, and some are missing; sequencing was by immunoSEQ multiplex PCR. The repertoire includes about 680,000 clones, roughly 94% of them detected once, and nearly 25% sits in the top ten. The material sequenced was naive CD8+ T cells sorted from blood. The receptor set was obtained from a man aged 25-40 years in good health.

This chain uses TRBV5-1 with TRBJ2-5, with 7 bases matching TRBD1. V gave up 4 bases and J gave up 3 bases; unmatched junction bases: 6. This CDR3 comprises 14 residues. The germline V gene has CDR1 SGHRS and CDR2 YFSETQ. CDR3 in DNA: TGCGCCAGCAGCCCTACTCAGGGGGAAGAGACCCAGTACTTC. Translated, it gives CASSPTQGEETQYF.

As for this clone: This CDR3 is also generated by other DNA sequences in the sample. The chain combines TRBV9 with TRBJ1-3, with no clear D. This CDR3 has 10 amino acids. CDR1 and CDR2 from the germline V gene are SGDLS and YYNGEE. The ends were cut back, 10 bases at V and 0 bases at J, with 2 bases in the middle. The CDR3 here is CASSGNTIYF. The CDR3 region has the DNA TGTGCCTCCTCTGGAAACACCATATATTTT.

This clone was counted only a few times. The chain combines TRBV13 with TRBJ2-5; no reliable D call. The CDR3 is made up of 13 amino acids. V was shortened by 1 base and J by 4 bases, with 7 bases between the two germline ends. Germline lookup yields CDR1 PRHDT and CDR2 FYEKMQ (reference sequence). The CDR3 sequence: CASSLDVSETQYF. CDR3 bases: TGTGCCAGCAGCTTAGACGTTTCAGAGACCCAGTACTTC.

This chain uses TRBV7-9 with TRBJ1-2; D remains unclear. V dropped 1 base and J dropped 5 bases, with 14 bases sitting between them. Per the germline V gene, CDR1 is SEHNR and CDR2 is FQNEAQ (reference sequence). CDR3 length: 15 residues. This chain's CDR3 is CASSLESGVRYGYTF. CDR3 nucleotides: TGTGCCAGCAGCTTAGAATCTGGGGTCAGATATGGCTACACCTTC.

The chain combines TRBV9 with TRBJ2-1; D is possibly TRBD1 (5 bases). V lost 4 bases and J 6 bases, leaving 20 bases between the germline ends. The CDR3 has 16 residues. Germline assignment: CDR1 SGDLS and CDR2 YYNGEE. CDR3 loop: CASSPPVTANTNEQFF. CDR3 nucleotide sequence: TGTGCCAGCAGCCCCCCCGTGACAGCGAATACCAATGAGCAGTTCTTC.

The chain joins TRBV6-6 to TRBJ2-7, with D possibly being TRBD1 (5 bases). V was cut by 5 bases and J by 7 bases, with 12 bases left in between. The CDR3 runs 12 residues. The germline gives CDR1 MNHNY, CDR2 SVGAGI (reference sequence). CDR3 amino acids: CASSPQGREQYF. As DNA, the CDR3 is TGTGCCAGCAGTCCGCAGGGCAGGGAGCAGTACTTC.

The V gene is TRBV4-3, the J gene TRBJ2-1; D remains unclear. CDR1 is LGHNA and CDR2 is YSLEER in the germline V gene. The V and J ends lost 0 bases and 8 bases respectively, with 14 bases between them. The CDR3 spans 15 residues. DNA of the CDR3: TGCGCCAGCAGCCAAGAAGGATCAAAGTTCGATGAGCAGTTCTTC. Translating it yields CASSQEGSKFDEQFF.

This chain links TRBV7-9 with TRBJ1-1, with D perhaps TRBD1 (6 bases). Trimming shortened V by 5 bases and J by 7 bases, and 14 bases separated the two germline ends. The CDR3 extends over 13 amino acids. Germline-derived CDR1 and CDR2 are SEHNR and FQNEAQ (reference sequence). CDR3 sequence reads: CASSPTGLDEAFF. CDR3 coding DNA: TGTGCCAGCAGCCCTACAGGGCTGGATGAAGCTTTCTTT.

Here the CDR3 DNA reads TGTGCCAGCCCTCCCTCCGTAACTAGCGGGGGCGAGCAGTACTTC. Its translation is CASPPSVTSGGEQYF. The chain joins TRBV2 to TRBJ2-7, with TRBD2 matching over 11 bases. With V trimmed by 8 bases and J by 6 bases, 12 bases remained unmatched. Germline V CDR1 and CDR2: SNHLY, FYNNEI. This CDR3 has 15 residues.

The chain recombines TRBV28 with TRBJ2-5, with a weak D call TRBD2 (5 bases). Between the trimmed V and J ends, which lost 1 base and 1 base, there was a span of 10 bases. This CDR3 region has 15 residues. Germline loops: CDR1 MDHEN, CDR2 SYDVKM. DNA for the CDR3: TGTGCCAGCAGTTTATACGGCGGGCTCCAAGAGACCCAGTACTTC. It codes for CASSLYGGLQETQYF.

This chain uses TRBV19 with TRBJ2-7; D possibly corresponds to TRBD1 (6 bases). V was pared by 6 bases and J by 1 base, with 10 bases between. Germline CDR1 and CDR2: LNHDA and SQIVND (reference sequence). The CDR3 has 13 amino acids. The CDR3 nucleotides are TGTGCCAGTAGACACAGGGATTCCTACGAGCAGTACTTC. It is translated as CASRHRDSYEQYF.

This clone was detected only once. This specimen includes other DNA sequences encoding the same CDR3. The genes are TRBV27 and TRBJ2-1; D gene unclear. CDR1 is MNHEY, CDR2 SMNVEV, per germline (reference sequence). This CDR3 has 13 amino acids. The V and J ends lost 1 base and 0 bases respectively, with 1 base between them. CDR3: CASSLYSYNEQFF. The DNA of the CDR3 is TGTGCCAGCAGTTTATACTCCTACAATGAGCAGTTCTTC.

The chain joins TRBV9 to TRBJ2-1; unclear D gene. The V and J ends lost 0 bases and 0 bases respectively, with 13 bases between them. Germline V CDR1 and CDR2: SGDLS, YYNGEE. The CDR3 is 17 residues long. CDR3 residues: CASSVVGAPSSYNEQFF. The CDR3 region has the DNA TGTGCCAGCAGCGTAGTTGGAGCACCAAGCTCCTACAATGAGCAGTTCTTC.

On this clone itself: The identical CDR3 is also encoded by other nucleotide sequences in the sample. The genes are TRBV5-4 and TRBJ1-1; D not resolved. The CDR3 covers 14 residues. Germline CDR1 and CDR2: SGHNT and YYREEE (reference sequence). Trimming cost V 0 bases and J 2 bases, with 8 bases left between them. The CDR3 region is CASSLAGGNTEAFF. CDR3 DNA: TGTGCCAGCAGCTTGGCGGGCGGAAACACTGAAGCTTTCTTT.

The chain joins TRBV7-9 to TRBJ2-1; 9 bases are a match to TRBD1. The CDR3 consists of 16 residues. Germline V lookup: CDR1 SEHNR, CDR2 FQNEAQ (reference sequence). With V trimmed by 4 bases and J by 8 bases, 12 bases remained unmatched. CDR3 bases: TGTGCCAGCAGCTACCCCCGCGGGACAGGGAAAGATGAGCAGTTCTTC. Its protein is CASSYPRGTGKDEQFF.

This rearrangement joins TRBV7-8 to TRBJ2-7, with D unclear. The CDR3 is made up of 12 amino acids. The V gene's germline CDR1 is SGHVS and CDR2 FQNEAQ. Trimming removed 6 bases from V and 4 bases from J, with 10 bases in between. The CDR3 spells CASSPRKYEQYF. The CDR3 region has the DNA TGTGCCAGCAGTCCCCGAAAGTACGAGCAGTACTTC.

The gene calls are TRBV9 and TRBJ2-2, with 8 bases that match TRBD1. The germline CDR1 and CDR2 sequences are SGDLS and YYNGEE. With 4 bases clipped from V and 5 bases from J, the junction kept 10 bases outside the gene matches. The CDR3 sequence is 16 residues long. CDR3 in DNA: TGTGCCAGCAGCCCAAAGACAGGGGAAAATACCGGGGAGCTGTTTTTT. Its translation: CASSPKTGENTGELFF. Filled out from reference TRBV9 and TRBJ2-2, the complete variable domain reads DSGVTQTPKHLITATGQRVTLRCSPRSGDLSVYWYQQSLDQGLQFLIQYYNGEERAKGNILERFSAQQFPDLHSELNLSSLELGDSALYFCASSPKTGENTGELFFGEGSRLTVL.

The chain combines TRBV7-9 with TRBJ1-3, with 7 positions matching TRBD1. There are 15 residues in the CDR3. Trimming at V came to 2 bases and at J to 0 bases, leaving 1 base not matched to a gene. Germline V lookup: CDR1 SEHNR, CDR2 FQNEAQ (reference sequence). CDR3 bases: TGTGCCAGCAGCTTAAACAGGGGCTCTGGAAACACCATATATTTT. Its translation: CASSLNRGSGNTIYF.

This clone appeared a single time. Within the sample, other DNA sequences also encode this same CDR3. The V call is TRBV7-9, the J call TRBJ2-2, with 8 bases fitting TRBD1. Looked up from germline, CDR1 is SEHNR and CDR2 is FQNEAQ (reference sequence). CDR3 length: 16 residues. The ends lost 5 bases at V and 0 bases at J; junction bases unmatched: 5. The chain's CDR3 is CASSPPGGANTGELFF. The CDR3 bases are TGTGCCAGCAGCCCGCCAGGGGGCGCGAACACCGGGGAGCTGTTTTTT.

The chain employs TRBV5-6 and TRBJ1-2; 7 nucleotides line up with TRBD1. This CDR3 region has 14 residues. Germline assignment: CDR1 SGHDT and CDR2 YYEEEE. V was pared by 6 bases and J by 4 bases, with 9 bases of the junction left unmatched. The CDR3 bases are TGTGCCAGCACCAACGACAGGGTCGGCTATGGCTACACCTTC. Translated, it gives CASTNDRVGYGYTF. The full variable domain, in which reference TRBV5-6 and TRBJ1-2 provide the parts outside the CDR3, is DAGVTQSPTHLIKTRGQQVTLRCSPKSGHDTVSWYQQALGQGPQFIFQYYEEEERQRGNFPDRFSGHQFPNYSSELNVNALLLGDSALYLCASTNDRVGYGYTFGSGTRLTVV.

The chain has TRBV9 and TRBJ2-1, with TRBD2 matching over 7 bases. The CDR3 is 16 residues long. The germline gives CDR1 SGDLS, CDR2 YYNGEE. V shed 3 bases, J shed 5 bases, and the junction held 11 bases outside the gene matches. CDR3 DNA sequence: TGTGCCAGCAGCGCCCAGGGAGGGGATGGAGACAATGAGCAGTTCTTC. This translates into CASSAQGGDGDNEQFF.

The chain carries TRBV27 and TRBJ2-4, with a weak D call TRBD1 (6 bases). V was clipped by 3 bases and J by 9 bases, with 15 bases between them. The CDR3 consists of 14 residues. Germline-derived CDR1 and CDR2 are MNHEY and SMNVEV (reference sequence). The chain's CDR3 is CASSFGQGMAIQYF. In nucleotides, the CDR3 is TGTGCCAGCAGTTTCGGTCAGGGGATGGCCATTCAGTACTTC.

The rearrangement joins TRBV9 to TRBJ2-7; TRBD1 agrees at 7 bases. CDR1 is SGDLS, CDR2 YYNGEE, per germline. The CDR3 is made up of 13 amino acids. V lost 3 bases and J lost 3; bases outside the gene matches: 3. CDR3 sequence (DNA): TGTGCCAGCAGCGGGGGACAGAACTACGAGCAGTACTTC. Translating gives CASSGGQNYEQYF.

This rearrangement joins TRBV7-9 to TRBJ2-7; no firm D call. The CDR3 runs 14 residues. Trimming shortened V by 5 bases and J by 4 bases, and 15 bases separated the two germline ends. Germline V gives CDR1 SEHNR, CDR2 FQNEAQ (reference sequence). CDR3 amino acids: CASSPARSPYEQYF. The CDR3 bases are TGTGCCAGCAGCCCCGCCCGAAGCCCTTACGAGCAGTACTTC.

The CDR3: CAISGGRSYNEQFF. In nucleotides, the CDR3 is TGTGCCATCAGTGGCGGGAGGTCCTACAATGAGCAGTTCTTC. The rearrangement uses TRBV10-3 and TRBJ2-1; 8 bases match TRBD2. This CDR3 has 14 residues. Germline V gene lookup returns CDR1 ENHRY and CDR2 SYGVKD. V gave up 4 bases and J gave up 1 base; unmatched junction bases: 0.

The genes are TRBV19 and TRBJ2-1; D might be TRBD2 (6 bases). Trimming removed 1 base at V and 5 bases at J, with 9 bases between. Germline CDR1 is LNHDA and CDR2 is SQIVND (reference sequence). The CDR3 extends over 14 amino acids. The CDR3 here is CASSIGWGDNEQFF. As DNA, the CDR3 is TGTGCCAGTAGTATAGGTTGGGGGGACAATGAGCAGTTCTTC.